Below, one T cell receptor beta chain is given with its context. This clonotype was seen at least ten times. Its recognized antigen is unknown. The input lacks base qualities; no much larger clone sits a single base away. The data stem from a study of T cells in Graves' hyperthyroidism and ophthalmopathy (dated by TCRdb to between 2018 and 2021). Regarding the study in general: Peripheral blood samples were taken at initial diagnosis, before any treatment was given. To identify TCR V-J signatures that set the groups apart, the researchers used a discovery cohort of 100 patients, made up of around 42 with Graves' ophthalmopathy and some 55 with stable Graves' hyperthyroidism. Prospective prediction of ophthalmopathy was tested in an independent validation cohort consisting of fewer than 20 hyperthyroidism patients and 15 to 17 patients who later progressed to ophthalmopathy. The approximately 97 discovery patients were randomly divided into training and test sets at a 7:3 ratio. The study also compared thyroid tissue and blood T-cell repertoires from 6 or 7 Graves' hyperthyroidism patients. Once sampling was done, hyperthyroidism patients were given methimazole at a starting dose of 30 mg daily, whereas ophthalmopathy patients were given high-dose intravenous methylprednisolone. According to the paper, TCR Vbeta CDR3 sequencing was carried out on approximately 140 peripheral blood samples, which came from about 45 ophthalmopathy, 75 or so hyperthyroidism and about 17 progressor patients. Overall study results and their limits: No statistical method was used to set the sample size in advance, and investigators knew the group allocation. A model built on a 13 V-J signature distinguished ophthalmopathy from stable hyperthyroidism, reaching about 88% sensitivity and about 81% specificity in cross-validation and 80%/75% in testing. Most expanded thyroid clonotypes (frequency above 0.001) were also detected in blood, suggesting blood repertoires may reflect thyroid immune responses. In validation, the model predicted progression to ophthalmopathy a median of about 6.8 months before onset, with about 64% sensitivity and roughly 77% specificity.

V and J lose 1 base and 2 bases, and a span of 13 bases separates them. CDR1 and CDR2 (LGHNA, YNFKEQ) derive from the germline V gene. Spanning cysteine to phenylalanine, the CDR3 consists of 16 amino acids. Just CDR3 DNA is preserved here, 48 bases in frame from base 1. The TCR beta CDR3 regions were amplified from the RNA transcripts. For the first round of RT-PCR on the TCR CDR3, the HTBI primer set was used together with the Qiagen OneStep RT-PCR kit. A second multiplex PCR round built the libraries, followed by size selection and purification. Sequencing of the libraries was done on an Illumina HiSeq2000 using paired-end 100 bp reads. For the original study's pipeline: SOAPnuke was used to process the raw data, throwing out any read that contained adapters or uncalled bases, had a mean Phred below 15, or lacked an exact constant-primer or identifier match. COPE v1.2.5 was used to merge high-quality paired reads, and clonotypes were defined as unique nucleotide sequences. MiTCR v1.1 was used to align the clonotypes against IMGT TRBV, TRBD and TRBJ reference segments. The analysis included only V-J combinations with a frequency above 0.0001, which together covered 99.2% of the repertoires. The TCS score was defined as the ratio of F50 (clonal expansion) to E x V (chaos), calculated using BLOSUM62-based TCRdist between CDR3 peptides within each V-J. Welch's t-statistics and random forest reduced several hundred V-J features to some 14, which were used in a naive Bayes classifier (R e1071). TCRdb handled the public reads itself, with Q25 trimming in fastp and clone calling in MiXCR, and kept productive beta chains. Every CDR3 protein is listed once, alongside the most common genes and DNA of its rows. In this record, the V and J calls reflect TCRdb's handling and not the investigators' own analysis. Across this sample there are about 210,000 distinct CDR3 sequences, with about 15% seen only once. Jointly, the top ten make up roughly 50% of the sample.

Graves' hyperthyroidism was defined as stable when no progression to ophthalmopathy occurred over 18 months of follow-up. Hyperthyroidism patients were newly diagnosed, had a disease duration of under 2 months, and were aged 18 to 65 years. Exclusion was applied to patients with uncontrolled infections, other autoimmune diseases, pregnancy or lactation. Diagnoses were established on the basis of clinical symptoms, serum thyroxine and TRAb, thyroid ultrasound, and orbital computed tomography. Ficoll-Paque density gradient centrifugation was used to isolate PBMCs from approximately 10 ml of fresh peripheral blood. Trizol reagent was used to extract total RNA, and RNA quality was then checked on an Agilent 2100 Bioanalyzer.

The chain couples TRBV4-2 to TRBJ2-3; confidence is insufficient to name the D gene. Sequencing input: blood. The receptor was derived from a man aged 50-59 years with Graves' hyperthyroidism. The CDR3: CASSQGRASDTDTQYF. Read as DNA, the sequence is TGTGCCAGCAGCCAAGGACGGGCGTCAGACACAGATACGCAGTATTTT.